Listed below are T cell receptor beta chains from one sample, sequenced in a study of blood T cell repertoires in COVID-19. Assay: immunoSEQ multiplex PCR; the TCRdb copy retains only in-frame clones and omits some. The table lists around 170,000 clones, around 83% of them singletons. The sequencing sample was made of peripheral blood. The receptor source for this set is a woman aged 40-49 years with acute or convalescent COVID-19. The conserved cysteine and the conserved F or W are not part of the CDR3 here. The order of the fields is V gene, J gene, CDR3 protein.

>TRBV3-1/TRBV3-2|TRBJ1-2
ASSQSGVSGYT
>TRBV5-1|TRBJ2-3
ASSSGTSGSELLDTQY
>TRBV27|TRBJ2-7
ASSPLRYEQY
>TRBV24-1|TRBJ2-5
ATSGRGETQY
>TRBV7-2|TRBJ2-1
ASSYGQNNEQF
>TRBV30|TRBJ2-1
AFGRVIEQF
>TRBV7-9|TRBJ2-1
ASSLGQGIVYEQF
>TRBV11-2|TRBJ2-3
ASSSSGNPDTQY
>TRBV5-3|TRBJ1-3
ARRLIGQGAPQATIY
>TRBV2|TRBJ2-7
ASSPHVSSYEQY
>TRBV18|TRBJ2-7
ASSLTTGGKEEQY
>TRBV12-3/TRBV12-4|TRBJ2-3
ASGGQETDTQY
>TRBV7-9|TRBJ2-3
ASSSPGLAASTDTQY
>TRBV10-2|TRBJ2-7
ASRGTATYEQY
>TRBV30|TRBJ2-5
AWSPRDRGKKTQY
>TRBV27|TRBJ1-1
ASSLWQGANTEAF
>TRBV27|TRBJ2-1
ASSLTGGAYNEQF
>TRBV30|TRBJ2-7
AWSLIGYEQY
>TRBV5-1|TRBJ2-1
ASSLGRDFPIAQF
>TRBV19|TRBJ2-6
ASSPLRQGEAGANVLT
>TRBV2|TRBJ2-7
ASSEASLTGEQY
>TRBV15|TRBJ1-2
ATNGPNYGYT
>TRBV24-1|TRBJ2-5
ATASGGHQETQY
>TRBV12-3/TRBV12-4|TRBJ1-2
ASKEGAGYGYT
>TRBV19|TRBJ1-5
ASSFSWAGDGPQH
>TRBV11-2|TRBJ2-1
ASSLSSQDYNEQF
>TRBV28|TRBJ2-7
ASSFFETSGEQY
>TRBV5-4|TRBJ2-7
ASSFVGVDEQY
>TRBV18|TRBJ1-5
ASSPGQGDQPQH
>TRBV2|TRBJ2-2
ASSWTGGYTGELF
>TRBV2|TRBJ1-5
ASRAGLGQPQH
>TRBV5-1|TRBJ2-5
ASNRGQGQETQY
>TRBV24-1|TRBJ1-5
ATSGGQTSQPQH
>TRBV5-1|TRBJ2-7
ASSGTGRYEQY
>TRBV18|TRBJ2-2
ASSPRGGAQDGELF
>TRBV2|TRBJ1-2
ASRLTGARGYT
>TRBV7-9|TRBJ1-1
ASSIRGDTEAF
>TRBV29-1|TRBJ2-3
SVAPGANTDTQY
>TRBV5-4|TRBJ2-1
ASSLIGTGYNEQF
>TRBV19|TRBJ1-1
ASTPAGQKSPEAF
>TRBV19|TRBJ1-3
ASSITSGDTIY
>TRBV28|TRBJ1-1
ASSFSLSDTEAF
>TRBV18|TRBJ1-1
ASSPLRGGLPGTEAF
>TRBV7-2|TRBJ2-7
ASSLFAGAYEQY
>TRBV4-2|TRBJ1-3
ASSPPRGPDD
>TRBV5-8|TRBJ2-5
ASSYPGGGQETQY